Sequencing of this TCR beta chain was carried out in a study of OX40 agonist ivuxolimab in advanced cancers. Overall study results and limits: Among T cells, CD8+ cells averaged more expanded clones than CD4+ cells. Dosing at 0.1 to 3.0 mg/kg was accompanied by clonal expansion of CD4+ and CD8+ blood T cells by week 6.

The CDR3 is 15 amino acids. Trimming left V 6 bases short and J 6 bases short, with 19 bases between. Per the germline V gene, CDR1 is SNHLY and CDR2 is FYNNEI. Only in-frame clones appear in the TCRdb table, and some are missing; sequencing was by immunoSEQ multiplex PCR. The data show 65,000 to 85,000 clones, with around four fifths seen just once and around 1.8% held by the top ten. Comment on this clone: Antigen specificity is unknown.

The chain recombines TRBV2 with TRBJ2-3; no definite D call. The sequencing here drew on CD4+ or CD8+ T cells sorted from blood, taken in a trial of the OX40 agonist ivuxolimab. This TCR derives from an adult with an advanced solid tumor such as melanoma, head and neck, liver or kidney cancer. The CDR3 protein is CASSPELMNWDTQYF. The CDR3 DNA reads TGTGCCAGCAGCCCTGAACTTATGAATTGGGATACGCAGTATTTT.